The clone carrying this T cell receptor beta chain has a handful of counts. Its specificity is unknown. These data belong to a study of cytomegalovirus exposure and HLA in healthy donors. This CDR3 region has 16 residues. V was shortened by 1 base and J by 1 base, with 11 bases between the two germline ends. In germline, CDR1 is SGHAT, CDR2 FQNNGV. The study's findings and limits: Associated with cytomegalovirus, according to the listing, were around 170 TCR beta chains.

The method was immunoSEQ multiplex PCR; TCRdb's version includes in-frame clones alone and lacks a portion of them. Altogether nearly 200,000 clones are present, approximately 82% being singletons, with the ten largest covering around 15%. This clonotype was obtained from a woman younger than 45 in good health and CMV-seropositive. The sample comprised PBMCs. V is TRBV11-2 and J is TRBJ1-5; D unclear. The CDR3 region is CASSLGGSLSNQPQHF. CDR3 in DNA: TGTGCCAGCAGCTTAGGAGGGTCCCTAAGCAATCAGCCCCAGCATTTT.